A single sample gave rise to the 15 T cell receptor beta chains below, sequenced in a study of cytomegalovirus exposure and HLA in healthy donors. This PCR relied on a set of 60 Vbeta primers and 13 Jbeta primers. Profiled with immunoSEQ multiplex PCR; TCRdb holds only in-frame clones, not every one. The table lists approximately 85,000 clones, roughly 78% of them singletons. What was sequenced was PBMCs. All receptors come from a man between 25 and 39 years old in good health and CMV-seronegative.

Concerning this clone itself: This sample includes further DNA sequences coding for the same CDR3. This chain links TRBV5-1 with TRBJ2-2, with 8 bases identical to TRBD1. Germline loops: CDR1 SGHRS, CDR2 YFSETQ. Germline trimming cut 3 bases from V and 2 bases from J; bases unmatched to any gene: 6. CDR3 length: 16 amino acids. The CDR3 bases are TGCGCCAGCAGCTCCGGACAGGGTGTAAACACCGGGGAGCTGTTTTTT. This translates into CASSSGQGVNTGELFF.

The V and J genes are TRBV27 and TRBJ2-3; the match to TRBD2 covers 7 bases. CDR3 length equals 19 residues. The V gene end was trimmed by 3 bases and the J gene end by 0 bases; junction bases not matched to a gene: 15. Germline V lookup: CDR1 MNHEY, CDR2 SMNVEV (reference sequence). The CDR3 reads CASSFGGLAASSSTDTQYF. CDR3 bases: TGTGCCAGCAGTTTCGGCGGGCTAGCGGCTTCCTCTAGCACAGATACGCAGTATTTT.

The J gene is TRBJ1-4, the V gene TRBV30; possibly TRBD1 for D (5 bases). The CDR3 loop spans 14 amino acids. CDR1 GTSNPN and CDR2 SVGIG come from the germline V gene (reference sequence). With 2 bases removed from V and 1 base from J, the gap between germline ends came to 8 bases. The CDR3 coding sequence is TGTGCCTGGAGTTTCACAGGAACTAATGAAAAACTGTTTTTT. This translates into CAWSFTGTNEKLFF.

V and J are TRBV4-1 and TRBJ2-2, with D hard to call. Trimming took off 0 bases at V and 9 bases at J, with 5 bases between the two ends. The length of the CDR3 is 12 residues. Germline CDR1 reads MGHRA; CDR2 reads YSYEKL. The CDR3 loop is CASSQDSRELFF. The CDR3 coding sequence is TGCGCCAGCAGCCAAGATAGCAGGGAGCTGTTTTTT.

V is TRBV18 and J is TRBJ2-2, with TRBD1 matching over 7 bases. CDR3 length: 15 amino acids. The ends lost 3 bases at V and 4 bases at J; junction bases unmatched: 5. Germline CDR1 and CDR2: KGHSH and LQKENI. The CDR3 coding sequence is TGTGCCAGCTCACCGGGAACAGGGGTCACCGGGGAGCTGTTTTTT. Translated, it gives CASSPGTGVTGELFF.

The CDR3 DNA is TGTGCCATCAGTGGGGGGGGAGACACTGAAGCTTTCTTT. Amino acids: CAISGGGDTEAFF. The V gene is TRBV10-3, the J gene TRBJ1-1; possibly TRBD1 for D (5 bases). The CDR3 runs 13 residues. V was cut by 4 bases and J by 3 bases, with 9 bases left in between. Germline V gene sequence: CDR1 ENHRY, CDR2 SYGVKD.

The gene calls are TRBV7-2 and TRBJ1-6, with D unresolved. The CDR3 is made up of 13 amino acids. The germline V gene has CDR1 SGHTA and CDR2 FQGNSA. Trimming removed 1 base at V and 6 bases at J, with 4 bases between. The CDR3 DNA reads as TGTGCCAGCAGCTTAGAGCTTAATTCACCCCTCCACTTT. Translation: CASSLELNSPLHF. Combining the CDR3 with reference TRBV7-2 and TRBJ1-6 gives the whole variable domain GAGVSQSPSNKVTEKGKDVELRCDPISGHTALYWYRQSLGQGLEFLIYFQGNSAPDKSGLPSDRFSAERTGGSVSTLTIQRTQQEDSAVYLCASSLELNSPLHFGNGTRLTVT.

The gene calls are TRBV29-1 and TRBJ2-7; D perhaps matches TRBD2 (6 bases). Germline V CDR1 and CDR2: SQVTM, ANQGSEA. The CDR3 covers 14 residues. V lost 7 bases, J lost 5 bases, and 21 bases lay in between. In DNA, the CDR3 is TGCAGCGCAAGAGCCGGGGGTGGAAAACACGAGCAGTACTTC. Encoded protein: CSARAGGGKHEQYF.

This clone has at least ten counts. V is TRBV6-4 and J is TRBJ2-1; 10 nucleotides align to TRBD2. The CDR3 extends over 15 amino acids. V shed 4 bases, J shed 4 bases, and the junction held 4 bases outside the gene matches. Germline CDR1 is MRHNA and CDR2 is SNTAGT. The CDR3 DNA reads TGTGCCAGCAGTGGGTCTAGCGGGGGATACAATGAGCAGTTCTTC. It yields the protein CASSGSSGGYNEQFF.

This clone occurred once. This sequence joins TRBV7-9 and TRBJ2-5; no clear D. The DNA matches TRBJ2-7 better at its end, which makes the J call doubtful. The CDR3 has 12 residues. Per germline, CDR1 SEHNR and CDR2 FQNEAQ (reference sequence). CDR3 protein: CASSAFTYEQYF. The CDR3 DNA follows: TGTGCCAGCAGCGCATTTACCTACGAGCAGTACTTC.

The rearrangement links TRBV30 to TRBJ1-3; no clear D. V lost 4 bases and J lost 4, with 5 bases in between. The CDR3 spans 11 residues. Per germline, CDR1 GTSNPN and CDR2 SVGIG (reference sequence). In DNA form, the CDR3 reads TGTGCCTGGACGGTAGGAAACACCATATATTTT. It codes for CAWTVGNTIYF.

This clone was observed once. This chain joins TRBV7-2 and TRBJ2-7; 9 bases fit TRBD2. Germline values: CDR1 SGHTA, CDR2 FQGNSA. The J segment lost 3 bases and the V segment lost 1 base, leaving 7 bases of the junction unmatched. This CDR3 has 16 residues. Written as DNA, the CDR3 is TGTGCCAGCAGCTTAGTCGCGGGAGGGGGACTCTACGAGCAGTACTTC. It translates to CASSLVAGGGLYEQYF. The full variable domain, in which reference TRBV7-2 and TRBJ2-7 provide the parts outside the CDR3, is GAGVSQSPSNKVTEKGKDVELRCDPISGHTALYWYRQSLGQGLEFLIYFQGNSAPDKSGLPSDRFSAERTGGSVSTLTIQRTQQEDSAVYLCASSLVAGGGLYEQYFGPGTRLTVT.

The chain is built from TRBV6-4 and TRBJ2-1; 11 positions agree with TRBD1. CDR1 and CDR2 from the germline V gene are MRHNA and SNTAGT. The junction had 7 bases not matched to a gene; V was cut back by 4 bases and J by 8 bases. The CDR3 sequence is 15 residues long. CDR3 coding DNA: TGTGCCAGCAGTGCCGGGACAGGGGGTCAAGATGAGCAGTTCTTC. Its protein is CASSAGTGGQDEQFF.

The chain has TRBV13 and TRBJ1-6; 10 bases map to TRBD1. This CDR3 contains 15 residues. Germline CDR1 is PRHDT and CDR2 is FYEKMQ (reference sequence). Trimming took 4 bases from V and 10 from J; bases not matched to a gene: 7. CDR3 in amino acids: CASSSRTGGRSPLHF. The CDR3 DNA reads TGTGCCAGCAGCTCTCGGACAGGGGGAAGATCACCCCTCCACTTT.

This sequence joins TRBV7-6 and TRBJ1-1; TRBD1 might be the D (5 bases). Trimming stripped 1 base from V and 0 bases from J, with 6 bases between. CDR1 is SGHVS and CDR2 is FNYEAQ in the germline V gene. The CDR3 loop spans 14 amino acids. For the CDR3, the DNA is TGTGCCAGCAGCTTAGACAGGATGAACACTGAAGCTTTCTTT. Protein product: CASSLDRMNTEAFF.